This T cell receptor (beta chain) was recovered during a study of regulatory T cells in long-lasting Graves disease. TCR beta libraries were built with iRepertoire HTBI primers and Arm-PCR of CDR3 regions. In TCRdb, the multiplex PCR reads were re-called with MiXCR into one record per CDR3 protein. The data show over 500,000 distinct CDR3 sequences, 15% to 20% seen once. The CDR3 is made up of 14 amino acids. CDR1 SGHTA and CDR2 FQGNSA come from the germline V gene. J gave up 5 bases and V 2 bases, and 1 base lay outside the gene matches. Time point denoted: newly diagnosed GD, antithyroid drugs for less than 3 months. Researchers made the TCR library from RNA that was extracted from PBMCs. Separately, the same data were catalogued under a study of T cells in Graves' hyperthyroidism and ophthalmopathy.

The rearrangement uses TRBV7-2 and TRBJ1-5, with 9 bases that match TRBD1. Here the sequenced sample was peripheral blood mononuclear cells (PBMCs), taken at new diagnosis, from a patient treated with antithyroid drugs. This clonotype originated in a man aged 18 to 30 with Graves disease. The CDR3 DNA follows: TGTGCCAGCAGCTTAAGACAGGGGGATCAGCCCCAGCATTTT. It yields the protein CASSLRQGDQPQHF.